The rows below give T cell receptor beta chains drawn from one sample of a study of a mutant IDH1 vaccine in newly diagnosed glioma. Antigens for these TCRs are unknown. Profiled with immunoSEQ multiplex PCR; TCRdb holds only in-frame clones, not every one. Of over 50,000 clones in the sample, around 81% were seen once. This sample comprised PBMCs, obtained from a glioma patient whose treatment included an IDH1 peptide vaccine. Receptors originate from a man under 40 with glioma. Each CDR3 is given with its conserved first and last residue. D genes are given only for firm matches. The size entry is marked missing in some rows and otherwise reads once, few, many or a size class.

v_call,j_call,d_call,clone_size,cdr3_aa,cdr3_nt
TRBV7-6,TRBJ2-1,.,.,CASTDYFRSYNEQFF,TGTGCCAGCACCGACTATTTTAGGTCCTACAATGAGCAGTTCTTC
TRBV27,TRBJ2-3,TRBD1,.,CASSFSGGAADTQYF,TGTGCTAGCAGTTTCTCAGGGGGCGCGGCAGATACGCAGTATTTT
TRBV27,TRBJ2-1,.,.,CASSRREGGHGQFF,TGTGCCAGCAGTAGGAGGGAAGGGGGACATGGGCAGTTCTTC
TRBV19,TRBJ1-5,TRBD1,.,CASSPAGQGNQPQHF,TGTGCCAGTAGTCCGGCGGGACAGGGCAATCAGCCCCAGCATTTT
TRBV4-1,TRBJ1-6,.,.,CASSHVRARSNNSPLHF,TGCGCCAGCAGCCATGTCAGGGCACGAAGCAATAATTCACCCCTCCACTTT
TRBV9,TRBJ1-5,.,few,CASSGEKDQPQHF,TGTGCCAGCAGCGGAGAGAAAGATCAGCCCCAGCATTTT
TRBV19,TRBJ1-2,TRBD1,.,CASSISGQAMNYGYTF,TGTGCCAGTAGTATCTCAGGACAGGCGATGAACTATGGCTACACCTTC
TRBV19,TRBJ2-2,.,.,CASRAARAWELFF,TGTGCCAGCCGAGCCGCGAGAGCGTGGGAGCTGTTTTTT
TRBV18,TRBJ1-5,.,.,CASSQTSNQPQHF,TGTGCCAGCTCCCAGACTAGCAATCAGCCCCAGCATTTT
TRBV5-1,TRBJ1-5,.,.,CASSAEPGRGNQPQHF,TGCGCCAGCAGCGCGGAGCCCGGGCGGGGCAATCAGCCCCAGCATTTT
TRBV30,TRBJ1-5,TRBD1,few,CAWSFRGRMGNQPQHF,TGTGCCTGGAGTTTCAGGGGGCGGATGGGCAATCAGCCCCAGCATTTT
TRBV9,TRBJ2-7,.,.,CASSETRVGYEQYF,TGTGCCAGCAGCGAAACGAGGGTTGGGTACGAGCAGTACTTC
TRBV6-1,TRBJ1-4,.,few,CASRGLRDEKLFF,TGTGCCAGCAGGGGACTACGGGATGAAAAACTGTTTTTT
TRBV5-1,TRBJ2-1,.,.,CASRGQHNEQFF,TGCGCCAGCAGAGGGCAGCACAATGAGCAGTTCTTC
TRBV27,TRBJ1-5,.,.,CASSSERNQPQHF,TGTGCCAGCAGTTCGGAACGCAATCAGCCCCAGCATTTT
TRBV19,TRBJ1-5,TRBD1,.,CASSPLTGKSNQPQHF,TGTGCCAGTAGTCCCCTGACAGGGAAAAGCAATCAGCCCCAGCATTTT
TRBV19,TRBJ2-7,.,.,CASKKQGGTYEQYF,TGTGCCAGCAAGAAGCAGGGAGGCACCTACGAGCAGTACTTC
TRBV7-9,TRBJ1-1,TRBD1,.,CASTRTGATEAFF,TGTGCCAGCACAAGGACAGGGGCCACTGAAGCTTTCTTT
TRBV5-1,TRBJ2-7,TRBD2,.,CASSLAGGPTSYEQYF,TGCGCCAGCAGCCTAGCGGGGGGCCCGACCTCCTACGAGCAGTACTTC
TRBV28,TRBJ1-6,.,.,CASSLWRGENSPLHF,TGTGCCAGCAGTTTATGGCGGGGGGAAAATTCACCCCTCCACTTT
TRBV4-1,TRBJ2-1,TRBD1,.,CASSQMGQGVNEQFF,TGCGCCAGCAGCCAAATGGGACAGGGAGTCAATGAGCAGTTCTTC
TRBV9,TRBJ2-1,TRBD1,.,CASSVLTGANEQFF,TGTGCCAGCTCTGTATTAACAGGGGCCAATGAGCAGTTCTTC
TRBV10-1,TRBJ2-5,TRBD1,.,CATQEGGPGQGMQYF,TGCGCCACCCAGGAGGGAGGACCGGGACAGGGGATGCAGTACTTC
TRBV18,TRBJ2-3,TRBD2,.,CASSPPSGGATDTQYF,TGTGCCAGCTCACCACCCAGCGGGGGGGCAACAGATACGCAGTATTTT
TRBV27,TRBJ1-1,.,.,CASSLSRATEAFF,TGTGCCAGCAGTTTATCGCGGGCCACTGAAGCTTTCTTT
TRBV5-1,TRBJ1-1,.,.,CASSLAEGTSWMNTEAFF,TGCGCCAGCAGCTTGGCCGAAGGGACGAGCTGGATGAACACTGAAGCTTTCTTT
TRBV4-1,TRBJ2-6,.,.,CASSQDPPLERAGSSGANVLTF,TGCGCCAGCAGCCAAGATCCCCCGCTCGAAAGGGCCGGGTCCTCCGGGGCCAACGTCCTGACTTTC
TRBV7-9,TRBJ1-2,TRBD1,.,CASSLNSQGEANYGYTF,TGTGCCAGCAGCTTAAATTCCCAGGGGGAGGCGAACTATGGCTACACCTTC
TRBV28,TRBJ2-2,.,.,CASIGQGFSNTGELFF,TGTGCCAGCATCGGGCAGGGGTTTTCGAACACCGGGGAGCTGTTTTTT
TRBV15,TRBJ2-2,.,.,CATSSMVPPTTGELFF,TGTGCCACCAGCAGTATGGTTCCACCAACAACCGGGGAGCTGTTTTTT
TRBV18,TRBJ2-2,.,.,CASSPYTSQTGELFF,TGTGCCAGCTCACCTTACACCTCGCAGACCGGGGAGCTGTTTTTT
TRBV5-1,TRBJ1-2,.,.,CASSVDSAYGYTF,TGCGCCAGCAGCGTGGATTCAGCCTATGGCTACACCTTC
TRBV7-9,TRBJ2-7,.,.,CASSSQGGSYEQYF,TGTGCCAGCAGCTCCCAGGGGGGCTCCTACGAGCAGTACTTC
TRBV5-1,TRBJ2-2,TRBD2,.,CASSLNASGGARVGELFF,TGCGCCAGCAGCTTGAACGCTAGCGGGGGGGCTCGAGTCGGGGAGCTGTTTTTT
TRBV21-1,TRBJ2-1,.,.,CASSRKGQANYNEQFF,TGTGCCAGCAGCAGGAAGGGACAGGCAAACTACAATGAGCAGTTCTTC
TRBV6-6,TRBJ1-2,TRBD1,.,CASRLGQGLYGYTF,TGTGCCAGCAGGCTGGGACAGGGGCTTTATGGCTACACCTTC
TRBV2,TRBJ2-1,.,.,CASSIGVEQFF,TGTGCCAGCAGTATAGGAGTTGAGCAGTTCTTC
TRBV20-1,TRBJ1-6,.,.,CSAREPGSLHF,TGCAGTGCTAGAGAACCGGGTTCCCTCCACTTT
TRBV4-1,TRBJ2-7,.,.,CASSQGAPYEQYF,TGCGCCAGCAGCCAAGGGGCCCCCTACGAGCAGTACTTC
TRBV18,TRBJ1-6,.,.,CASSPSSYNSPLHF,TGTGCCAGCTCACCGAGCTCCTATAATTCACCCCTCCACTTT
TRBV28,TRBJ1-2,.,.,CASIRSGANYGYTF,TGTGCCAGCATAAGATCAGGAGCTAACTATGGCTACACCTTC
TRBV2,TRBJ2-3,TRBD2,once,CASSGEGADTQYF,TGTGCCAGCAGTGGGGAGGGAGCAGATACGCAGTATTTT
TRBV10-3,TRBJ2-1,.,.,CAISESRQGHEQFF,TGTGCCATCAGTGAGTCGCGGCAGGGACATGAGCAGTTCTTC
TRBV4-2,TRBJ1-3,.,.,CASSQDAFLSGNTIYF,TGTGCCAGCAGCCAAGATGCTTTCCTCTCTGGAAACACCATATATTTT
TRBV28,TRBJ2-3,.,.,CASSLTRTQYF,TGTGCCAGCAGTTTAACACGTACGCAGTATTTT
TRBV28,TRBJ1-2,TRBD1,.,CASTTSPGGGYGYTF,TGTGCCAGCACGACCAGTCCAGGGGGCGGCTATGGCTACACCTTC
TRBV9,TRBJ1-2,.,.,CASSSRVGFYGYTF,TGTGCCAGCAGCTCCCGGGTGGGGTTCTATGGCTACACCTTC
TRBV19,TRBJ1-2,.,.,CASCRTARDYGYTF,TGTGCCAGTTGTAGGACAGCCAGGGACTATGGCTACACCTTC
TRBV7-8,TRBJ1-5,TRBD1,.,CASSLKRDRGHQPQHF,TGTGCCAGCAGCTTAAAACGGGACAGGGGGCACCAGCCCCAGCATTTT
TRBV7-9,TRBJ2-5,TRBD1,.,CASSPRKTGEETQYF,TGTGCCAGCAGCCCACGAAAGACAGGGGAGGAGACCCAGTACTTC
TRBV2,TRBJ2-1,TRBD2,once,CASSEGLAGGLEQFF,TGTGCCAGCAGTGAGGGACTAGCGGGGGGGCTTGAGCAGTTCTTC
TRBV6-5,TRBJ2-7,.,.,CASSYQQGYEQYF,TGTGCCAGCAGTTACCAACAGGGATACGAGCAGTACTTC
TRBV11-2,TRBJ1-4,.,.,CASSLVRGEKLFF,TGTGCCAGCAGCCTCGTGCGCGGTGAAAAACTGTTTTTT
TRBV11-2,TRBJ2-2,.,.,CASSLFFGGSNTGELFF,TGTGCCAGCAGCTTATTTTTCGGTGGGTCGAACACCGGGGAGCTGTTTTTT
TRBV5-1,TRBJ1-1,.,.,CASSLVINTEAFF,TGCGCCAGCAGCTTGGTTATTAACACTGAAGCTTTCTTT
TRBV6-1,TRBJ1-3,.,.,CASSEWTPGNTIYF,TGTGCCAGCAGTGAATGGACTCCCGGAAACACCATATATTTT
TRBV27,TRBJ1-6,.,.,CASRDPSSYNSPLHF,TGTGCCAGCAGGGATCCGAGCTCCTATAATTCACCCCTCCACTTT
TRBV5-1,TRBJ2-7,TRBD1,.,CASSLGTGGNYEQYF,TGCGCCAGCAGCTTGGGGACAGGGGGAAACTACGAGCAGTACTTC
TRBV23-1,TRBJ2-1,.,once,CASSTGGEQFF,TGCGCCAGCAGTACCGGTGGGGAGCAGTTCTTC